Given below is one T cell receptor beta chain in context. Its antigen is as yet unknown. The PCR employed 60 Vbeta primers together with 13 Jbeta primers. Clones were read by immunoSEQ multiplex PCR, and TCRdb kept only the in-frame ones, dropping some. Counted here are over 200,000 clones, approximately 81% occurring once; the ten biggest clones make up over 1%. The CDR3 contains 13 residues. Germline CDR1 is SQVTM and CDR2 is ANQGSEA. V was cut by 4 bases and J by 0 bases, with 7 bases left in between. The source of the sample is a study of cytomegalovirus exposure and HLA in healthy donors. Broader study findings: Among donors in an Asian-associated ancestry cluster, a later analysis reportedly found fewer N-insertions than the roughly 680-donor mean. Common viral pathogens were later found to be apparently linked to several of the most significant clusters. Upon later analysis, HLA-associated TCR beta chains proved more clonally expanded than other, equally common chains. Sequence variants that were highly shared formed a cluster that was likely a sequencing artifact.

This receptor was identified in a human donor in good health. The genes are TRBV29-1 and TRBJ2-1; D remains unclear. Sample: PBMCs. In DNA form, the CDR3 reads TGCAGCGTTGTACGGAGCTCCTACAATGAGCAGTTCTTC. It encodes CSVVRSSYNEQFF.